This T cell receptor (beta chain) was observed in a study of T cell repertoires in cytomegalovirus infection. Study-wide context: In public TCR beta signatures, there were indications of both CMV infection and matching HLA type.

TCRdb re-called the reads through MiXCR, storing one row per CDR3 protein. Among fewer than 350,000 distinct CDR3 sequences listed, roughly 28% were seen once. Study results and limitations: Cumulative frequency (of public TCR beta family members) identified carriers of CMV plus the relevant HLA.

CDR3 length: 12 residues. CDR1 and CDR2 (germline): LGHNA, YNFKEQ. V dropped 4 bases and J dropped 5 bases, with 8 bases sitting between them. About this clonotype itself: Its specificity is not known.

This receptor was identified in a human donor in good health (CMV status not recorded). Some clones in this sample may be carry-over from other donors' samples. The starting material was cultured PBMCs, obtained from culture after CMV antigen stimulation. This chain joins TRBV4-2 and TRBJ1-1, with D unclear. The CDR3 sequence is CASSLVTTEAFF. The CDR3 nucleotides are TGTGCCAGCAGCCTGGTAACTACTGAAGCTTTCTTT.